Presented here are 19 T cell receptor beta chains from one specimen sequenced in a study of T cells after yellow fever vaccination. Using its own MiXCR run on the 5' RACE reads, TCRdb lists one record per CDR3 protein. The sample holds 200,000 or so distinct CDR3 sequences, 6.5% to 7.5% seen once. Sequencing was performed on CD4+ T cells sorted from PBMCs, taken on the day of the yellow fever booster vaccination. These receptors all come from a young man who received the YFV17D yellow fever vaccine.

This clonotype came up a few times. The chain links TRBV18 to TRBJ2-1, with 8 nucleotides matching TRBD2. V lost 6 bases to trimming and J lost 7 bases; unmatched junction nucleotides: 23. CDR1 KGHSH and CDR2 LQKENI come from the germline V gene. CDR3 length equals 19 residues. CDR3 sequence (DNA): TGTGCCAGCTCTACCTACCCGTCGCGCTCGGGACTAGTCGAGAATGAGCAGTTCTTC. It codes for CASSTYPSRSGLVENEQFF.

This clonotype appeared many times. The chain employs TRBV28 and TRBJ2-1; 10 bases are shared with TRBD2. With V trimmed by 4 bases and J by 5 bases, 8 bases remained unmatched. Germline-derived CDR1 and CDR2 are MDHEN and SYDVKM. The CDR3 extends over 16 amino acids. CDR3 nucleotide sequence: TGTGCCAGCAGTTCCCCTCAGCGGGAGGGCCACAATGAGCAGTTCTTC. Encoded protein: CASSSPQREGHNEQFF.

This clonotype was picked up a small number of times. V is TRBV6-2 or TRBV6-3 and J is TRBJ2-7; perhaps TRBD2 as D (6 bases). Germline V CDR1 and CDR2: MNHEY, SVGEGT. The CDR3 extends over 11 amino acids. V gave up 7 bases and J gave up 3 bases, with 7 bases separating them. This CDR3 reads CASTDYYEQYF. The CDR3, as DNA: TGTGCCAGCACGGACTACTACGAGCAGTACTTC.

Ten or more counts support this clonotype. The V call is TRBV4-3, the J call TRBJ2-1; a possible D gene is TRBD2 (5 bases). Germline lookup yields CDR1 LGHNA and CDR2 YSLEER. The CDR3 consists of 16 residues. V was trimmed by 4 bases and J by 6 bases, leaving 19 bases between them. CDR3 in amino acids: CASSRATGNWGNEQFF. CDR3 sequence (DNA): TGCGCCAGCAGCCGAGCCACCGGGAATTGGGGCAATGAGCAGTTCTTC.

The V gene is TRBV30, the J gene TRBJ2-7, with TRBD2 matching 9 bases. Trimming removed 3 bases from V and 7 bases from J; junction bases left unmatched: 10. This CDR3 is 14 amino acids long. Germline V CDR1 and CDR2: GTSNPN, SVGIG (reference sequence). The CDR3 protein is CAWRLSGRGWEQYF. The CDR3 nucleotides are TGTGCCTGGAGACTTAGCGGGAGAGGCTGGGAGCAGTACTTC.

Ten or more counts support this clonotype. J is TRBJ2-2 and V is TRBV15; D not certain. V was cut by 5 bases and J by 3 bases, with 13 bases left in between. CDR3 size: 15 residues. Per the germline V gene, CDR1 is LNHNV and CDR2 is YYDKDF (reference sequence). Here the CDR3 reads CATSAPPGHTGELFF. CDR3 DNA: TGTGCCACCAGCGCACCCCCGGGCCACACCGGGGAGCTGTTTTTT. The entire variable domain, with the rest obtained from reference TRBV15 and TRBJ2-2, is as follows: DAMVIQNPRYQVTQFGKPVTLSCSQTLNHNVMYWYQQKSSQAPKLLFHYYDKDFNNEADTPDNFQSRRPNTSFCFLDIRSPGLGDTAMYLCATSAPPGHTGELFFGEGSRLTVL.

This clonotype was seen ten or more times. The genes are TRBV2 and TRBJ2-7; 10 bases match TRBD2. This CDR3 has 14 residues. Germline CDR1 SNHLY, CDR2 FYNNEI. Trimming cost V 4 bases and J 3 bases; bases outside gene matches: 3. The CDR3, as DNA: TGTGCCAGCAGTGGGACTAGCGGTTACTACGAGCAGTACTTC. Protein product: CASSGTSGYYEQYF.

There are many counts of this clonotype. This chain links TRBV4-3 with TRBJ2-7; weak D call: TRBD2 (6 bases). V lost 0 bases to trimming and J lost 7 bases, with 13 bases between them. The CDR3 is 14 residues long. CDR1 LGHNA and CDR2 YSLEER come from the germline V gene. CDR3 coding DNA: TGCGCCAGCAGCCAAGACAGTCCGGCGGGAGAGCAGTACTTC. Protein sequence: CASSQDSPAGEQYF.

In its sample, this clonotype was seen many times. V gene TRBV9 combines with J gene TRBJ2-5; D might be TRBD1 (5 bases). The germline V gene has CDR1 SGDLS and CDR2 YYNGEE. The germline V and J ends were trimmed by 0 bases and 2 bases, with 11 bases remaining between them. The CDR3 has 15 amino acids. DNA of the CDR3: TGTGCCAGCAGCGTAGGTGACAGCCGACAAGAGACCCAGTACTTC. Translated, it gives CASSVGDSRQETQYF.

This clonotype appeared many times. The CDR3 loop is CASGIQDYVDTQYF. The CDR3 nucleotides read TGCGCCAGTGGCATCCAGGATTATGTTGATACGCAGTATTTT. The rearrangement links TRBV5-1 to TRBJ2-3; D ambiguous. Trimming stripped 8 bases from V and 6 bases from J, with 19 bases between. The CDR3 runs to 14 residues. Germline V gene lookup returns CDR1 SGHRS and CDR2 YFSETQ.

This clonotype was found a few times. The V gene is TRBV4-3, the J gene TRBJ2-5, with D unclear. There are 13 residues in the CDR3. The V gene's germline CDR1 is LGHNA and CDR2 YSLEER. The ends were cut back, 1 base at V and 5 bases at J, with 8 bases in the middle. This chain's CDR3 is CASSQALDETQYF. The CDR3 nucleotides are TGCGCCAGCAGCCAAGCCCTAGACGAGACCCAGTACTTC.

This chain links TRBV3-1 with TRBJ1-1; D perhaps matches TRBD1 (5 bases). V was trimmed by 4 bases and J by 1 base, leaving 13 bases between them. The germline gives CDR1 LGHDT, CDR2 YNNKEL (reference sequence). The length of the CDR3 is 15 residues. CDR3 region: CASSRLTGRNTEAFF. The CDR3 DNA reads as TGTGCCAGCAGCCGACTGACGGGGCGGAACACTGAAGCTTTCTTT.

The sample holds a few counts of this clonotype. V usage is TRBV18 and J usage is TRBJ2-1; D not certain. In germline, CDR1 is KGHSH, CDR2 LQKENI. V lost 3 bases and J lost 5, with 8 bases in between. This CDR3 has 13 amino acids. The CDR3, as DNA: TGTGCCAGCTCACCCCAGGCGAACAATGAGCAGTTCTTC. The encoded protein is CASSPQANNEQFF. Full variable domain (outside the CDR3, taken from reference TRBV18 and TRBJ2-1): NAGVMQNPRHLVRRRGQEARLRCSPMKGHSHVYWYRQLPEEGLKFMVYLQKENIIDESGMPKERFSAEFPKEGPSILRIQQVVRGDSAAYFCASSPQANNEQFFGPGTRLTVL.

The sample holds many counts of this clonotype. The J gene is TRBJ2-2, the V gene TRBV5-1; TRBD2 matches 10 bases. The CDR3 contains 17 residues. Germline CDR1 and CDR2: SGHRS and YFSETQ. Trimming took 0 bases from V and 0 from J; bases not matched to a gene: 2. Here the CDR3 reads CASSLGGLATNTGELFF. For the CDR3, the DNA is TGCGCCAGCAGCTTGGGGGGACTAGCGACGAACACCGGGGAGCTGTTTTTT.

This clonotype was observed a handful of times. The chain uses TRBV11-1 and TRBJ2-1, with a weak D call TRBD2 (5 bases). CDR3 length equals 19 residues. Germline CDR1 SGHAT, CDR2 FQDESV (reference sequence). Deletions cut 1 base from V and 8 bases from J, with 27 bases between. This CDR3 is CASSLGGNTRFLNSYEQFF. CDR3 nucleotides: TGTGCCAGCAGCTTAGGGGGAAATACTAGATTTCTAAACTCCTATGAGCAGTTCTTC.

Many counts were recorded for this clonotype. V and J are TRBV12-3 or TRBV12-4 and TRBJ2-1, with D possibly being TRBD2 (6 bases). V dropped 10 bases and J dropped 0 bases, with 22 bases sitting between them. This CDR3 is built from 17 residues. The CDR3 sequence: CAITSGAVGGSYNEQFF. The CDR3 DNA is TGTGCCATCACCTCCGGGGCAGTGGGGGGCTCCTACAATGAGCAGTTCTTC.

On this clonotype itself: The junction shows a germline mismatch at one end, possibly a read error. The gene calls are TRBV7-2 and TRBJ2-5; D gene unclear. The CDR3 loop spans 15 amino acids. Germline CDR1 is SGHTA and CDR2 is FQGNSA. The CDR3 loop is CASSPRPDSKDTQYF. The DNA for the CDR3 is TGTGCCAGCAGCCCCAGACCCGACTCGAAAGACACCCAGTACTTC.

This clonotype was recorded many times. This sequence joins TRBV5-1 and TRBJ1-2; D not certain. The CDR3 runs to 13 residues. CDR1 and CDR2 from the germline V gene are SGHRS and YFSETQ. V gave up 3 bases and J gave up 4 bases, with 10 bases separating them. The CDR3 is CASSSEAFYGYTF. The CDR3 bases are TGCGCCAGCAGCTCGGAAGCGTTCTATGGCTACACCTTC.

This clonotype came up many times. CDR3 DNA sequence: TGTGCCAGCAGTTACCTCCGGGGTCAGCCCCAGCATTTT. This translates into CASSYLRGQPQHF. The chain combines TRBV6-5 with TRBJ1-5; D ambiguous. Deletions cut 2 bases from V and 6 bases from J, with 8 bases between. The CDR3 spans 13 residues. From germline, CDR1 is MNHEY and CDR2 SVGAGI.